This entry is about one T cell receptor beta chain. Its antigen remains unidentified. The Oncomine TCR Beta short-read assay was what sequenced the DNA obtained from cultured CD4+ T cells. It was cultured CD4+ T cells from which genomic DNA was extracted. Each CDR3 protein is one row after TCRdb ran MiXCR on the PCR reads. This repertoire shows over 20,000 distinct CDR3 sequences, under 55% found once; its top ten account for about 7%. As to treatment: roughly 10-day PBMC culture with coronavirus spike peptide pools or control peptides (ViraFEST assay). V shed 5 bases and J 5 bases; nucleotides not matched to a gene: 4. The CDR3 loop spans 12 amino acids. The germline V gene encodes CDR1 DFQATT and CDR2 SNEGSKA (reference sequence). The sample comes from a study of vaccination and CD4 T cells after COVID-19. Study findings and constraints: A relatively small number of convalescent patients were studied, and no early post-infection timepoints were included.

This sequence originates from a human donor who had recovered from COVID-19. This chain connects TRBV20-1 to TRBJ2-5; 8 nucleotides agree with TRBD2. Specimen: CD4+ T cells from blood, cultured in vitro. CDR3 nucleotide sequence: TGCAGTGCTTTCGGACTAGCCGAGACCCAGTACTTC. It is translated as CSAFGLAETQYF.